Sequencing of this TCR beta chain was carried out in a study of blood T cells in healthy people across ages. Germline values: CDR1 SGHTA, CDR2 FQGNSA. The CDR3 has 20 amino acids. Trimming took 1 base from V and 4 from J; bases not matched to a gene: 16. The authors ran a second PCR of 7 to 11 cycles using a sample-barcoded 5' primer and a J-beta primer mix. Every cDNA was tagged by a template-switch adaptor with 12 random nucleotides. Sequencing recovered at least 3 million CDR3-containing paired-end reads from each sample. TCRdb analysed the 5' RACE reads with MiXCR anew, one entry per CDR3 protein. The sample lists 600,000 to 800,000 distinct CDR3 sequences, more than 45% occurring once. Russia was home to the donors, healthy Caucasian individuals aged 6 to 90. Each sample yielded at least 6 million isolated PBMCs.

The sequence came from a woman aged 80 or over in good health. The sample consisted of blood. The chain links TRBV7-2 to TRBJ2-2, with TRBD2 matching 9 bases. In nucleotides, the CDR3 is TGTGCCAGCAGCTTAGTTAGAGGGACTAGCCTAGACCCGAGCACCGGGGAGCTGTTTTTT. This translates into CASSLVRGTSLDPSTGELFF.